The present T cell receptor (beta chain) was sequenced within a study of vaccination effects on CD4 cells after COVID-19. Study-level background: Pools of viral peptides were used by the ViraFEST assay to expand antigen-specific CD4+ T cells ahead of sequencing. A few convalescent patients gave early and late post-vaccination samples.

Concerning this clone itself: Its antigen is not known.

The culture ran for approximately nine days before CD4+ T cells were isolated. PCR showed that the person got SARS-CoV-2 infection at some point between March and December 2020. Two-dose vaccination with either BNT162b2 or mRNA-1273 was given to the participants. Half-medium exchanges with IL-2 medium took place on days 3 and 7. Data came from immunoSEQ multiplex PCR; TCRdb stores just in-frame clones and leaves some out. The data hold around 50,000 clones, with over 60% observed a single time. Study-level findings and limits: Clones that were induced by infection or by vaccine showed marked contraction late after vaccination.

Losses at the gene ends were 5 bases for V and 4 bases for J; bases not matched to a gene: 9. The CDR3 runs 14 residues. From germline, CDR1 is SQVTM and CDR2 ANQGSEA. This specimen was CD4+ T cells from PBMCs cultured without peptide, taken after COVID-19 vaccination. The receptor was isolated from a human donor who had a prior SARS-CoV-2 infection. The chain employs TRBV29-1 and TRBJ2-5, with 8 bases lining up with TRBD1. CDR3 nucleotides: TGCAGCGTTAGCCCGGCCAGGGGGCGAGAGACCCAGTACTTC. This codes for CSVSPARGRETQYF.